This T cell receptor beta chain was profiled in a study of T cells after yellow fever vaccination. Worth noting for this clonotype: One end of the junction varies from germline; a read error may be responsible.

Germline values: CDR1 SGHRS, CDR2 YFSETQ. This CDR3 comprises 14 residues. TCRdb passed the 5' RACE reads through MiXCR, listing each CDR3 protein once. The sample shows some 420,000 distinct CDR3 sequences, roughly 20% of them seen only once. The sequencing used PBMCs, collected before the yellow fever booster vaccination. The clonotype comes from a man between 18 and 29 years old who received the YFV17D yellow fever vaccine. V is TRBV5-1 and J is TRBJ2-2, with D hard to call. In DNA, the CDR3 is TGCGCCTGCAGCACGACTGGGTACACCGGGGAGCTGTTTTTT. Residues: CACSTTGYTGELFF.